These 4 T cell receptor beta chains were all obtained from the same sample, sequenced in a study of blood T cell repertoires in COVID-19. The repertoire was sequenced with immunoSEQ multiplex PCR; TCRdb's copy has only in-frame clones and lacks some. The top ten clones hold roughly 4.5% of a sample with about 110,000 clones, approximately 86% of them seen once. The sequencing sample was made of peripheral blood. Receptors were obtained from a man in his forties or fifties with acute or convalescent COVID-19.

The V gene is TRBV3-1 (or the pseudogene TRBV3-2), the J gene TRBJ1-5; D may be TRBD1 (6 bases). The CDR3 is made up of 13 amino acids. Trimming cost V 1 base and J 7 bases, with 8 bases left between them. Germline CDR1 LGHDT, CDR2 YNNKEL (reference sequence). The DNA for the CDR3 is TGTGCCAGCAGCCAAGTTGGACAGCAGCCCCAGCATTTT. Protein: CASSQVGQQPQHF.

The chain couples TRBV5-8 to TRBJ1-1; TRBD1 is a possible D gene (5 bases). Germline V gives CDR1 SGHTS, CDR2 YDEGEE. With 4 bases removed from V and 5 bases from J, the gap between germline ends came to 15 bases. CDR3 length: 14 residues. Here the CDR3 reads CASSPPGGRTEAFF. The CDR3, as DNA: TGTGCCAGCAGCCCCCCCGGGGGTAGGACTGAAGCTTTCTTT.

This CDR3 reads CASSLGQGYYGYTF. In DNA, the CDR3 is TGTGCCAGCAGCTTGGGACAGGGGTACTATGGCTACACCTTC. The chain uses TRBV11-2 and TRBJ1-2, with 10 bases fitting TRBD1. Per the germline V gene, CDR1 is SGHAT and CDR2 is FQNNGV. The CDR3 has 14 residues. V shed 3 bases, J shed 3 bases, and the junction held 1 base outside the gene matches.

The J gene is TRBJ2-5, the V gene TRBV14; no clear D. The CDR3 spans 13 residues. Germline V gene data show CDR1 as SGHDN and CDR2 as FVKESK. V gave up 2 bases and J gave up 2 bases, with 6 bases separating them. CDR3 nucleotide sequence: TGTGCCAGCAGCCAAACCCAGCAAGAGACCCAGTACTTC. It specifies CASSQTQQETQYF.